This T cell receptor (beta chain) was found in a study of beta chain features in type 1 diabetes. Study background: Investigators examined more than 90 million sorted cells across all samples. Whole-study results and caveats: There was a moderate but significant shortening of TCRB CDR3s in all four CD4+ subsets of Type 1 diabetes patients. Researchers reported that naive, central memory and Treg TCRB repertoires appeared more similar in patients than in healthy donors.

The CDR3 extends over 16 amino acids. CDR1 SGHRS and CDR2 YFSETQ come from the germline V gene. Losses at the gene ends were 4 bases for V and 5 bases for J; bases not matched to a gene: 13. Sequenced material consisted of expressed TCRB transcripts (all of the isolated RNA was reverse transcribed). Clones were read by immunoSEQ multiplex PCR, and TCRdb kept only the in-frame ones, dropping some. The data contain approximately 43,000 clones, over 50% of them singletons. Details on this clone: Its antigen is still unknown.

Sequencing used Tregs from blood. This TCR came from a man younger than 40 with type 1 diabetes. Some clones in this sample may be carry-over from other donors' samples. The gene calls are TRBV5-1 and TRBJ2-5, with 8 bases that match TRBD2. The CDR3 DNA sequence: TGCGCCAGCAGCGTTCTAGTTGGCGGGGGGACCGAGACCCAGTACTTC. Translating gives CASSVLVGGGTETQYF.